The TCR beta chain under discussion was sequenced for a study of blood T cell repertoires in COVID-19. Study information: PBMCs, B-cell-depleted T cells, or T cells were the source of the cDNA or gDNA that made up the material.

This CDR3 has 18 residues. With V trimmed by 0 bases and J by 1 base, 11 bases remained unmatched. CDR1 SGHRS and CDR2 YFSETQ come from the germline V gene. TCRdb keeps only in-frame clones here, not all; method: immunoSEQ multiplex PCR. The table records approximately 75,000 clones, roughly 90% of them present only once. The chain joins TRBV5-1 to TRBJ2-7; TRBD1 matches 9 bases. What was sequenced was peripheral blood. The source is a human donor in a cohort sampled during active COVID-19. The CDR3 nucleotides are TGCGCCAGCAGCTTGGGATGGCCTTCCGGGACAGGGTCCTACGAGCAGTACTTC. Protein: CASSLGWPSGTGSYEQYF.